This passage covers 27 T cell receptor beta chains from one sample sequenced in a study of blood T cell repertoires in COVID-19 (dated by TCRdb to the early 2020s). Library construction relied on the immunoSEQ multiplex PCR assay. The clones in this table, taken by TCRdb from immuneACCESS, are in-frame only. Not every clone is retained; where verified, under half of the shortfall comes from an unresolved V gene, and the cause of the rest is unknown. In this sample the table shows 250,000 or so clones, around 93% of which occur a single time. The biggest ten clones account for about 1.2% of the sample. The specimen sequenced was PBMCs or T cells enriched from blood (not recorded which). These receptors were collected from a human donor in a cohort exposed to, infected with or recovered from COVID-19 (not recorded which). The donor label of this sample is uncertain.

The gene calls are TRBV14 and TRBJ1-1, with D perhaps matching TRBD1 (6 bases). The CDR3 sequence is 14 residues long. Germline V CDR1 and CDR2: SGHDN, FVKESK. V gave up 7 bases and J gave up 1 base, with 13 bases separating them. The chain's CDR3 is CASMSGVRNTEAFF. Here the CDR3 DNA reads TGTGCCAGCATGTCAGGGGTGCGGAACACTGAAGCTTTCTTT.

The chain links TRBV5-5 to TRBJ1-3; D gene unclear. Trimming left V 4 bases short and J 1 base short, with 9 bases between. The CDR3 is 14 residues long. The germline V gene has CDR1 SGHKS and CDR2 YYEKEE (reference sequence). CDR3 region: CASSTGVSGNTIYF. DNA for the CDR3: TGTGCCAGCAGCACCGGGGTTTCTGGAAACACCATATATTTT.

Points on this clone: This same CDR3 is encoded by further DNA sequences in the sample. V is TRBV6-5 and J is TRBJ1-2, with D perhaps matching TRBD1 (6 bases). V was pared by 2 bases and J by 2 bases, with 6 bases between. The germline V gene has CDR1 MNHEY and CDR2 SVGAGI. The CDR3 consists of 13 residues. DNA of the CDR3: TGTGCCAGCAGTTACGGACAGAACTATGGCTACACCTTC. It yields the protein CASSYGQNYGYTF.

The V call is TRBV6-2 or TRBV6-3, the J call TRBJ2-2; D is unclear. CDR1 and CDR2 from the germline V gene are MNHEY and SVGEGT. Trimming removed 0 bases from V and 3 bases from J, with 8 bases in between. The CDR3 is 15 residues long. As DNA, the CDR3 is TGTGCCAGCAGTTACTCGAAAAGCTACACCGGGGAGCTGTTTTTT. Its translation: CASSYSKSYTGELFF.

Comments on this clone: Its ends do not fully match the called genes, so a read error is possible. The chain employs TRBV6-5 and TRBJ2-7; a possible D gene is TRBD2 (5 bases). Germline lookup yields CDR1 MNHEY and CDR2 SVGAGI. This CDR3 comprises 15 residues. The CDR3 protein is CASSYSKRSSHEQYF. CDR3 in DNA: TGTGCCAGCAGTTACTCAAAGCGGTCCTCCCACGAGCAGTACTTC.

This chain joins TRBV7-8 and TRBJ1-1; no definite D call. Germline loops: CDR1 SGHVS, CDR2 FQNEAQ. The CDR3 is 14 residues long. V gave up 3 bases and J gave up 0 bases, with 8 bases separating them. The CDR3 bases are TGTGCCAGCAGCTTGGGAGTATTGAACACTGAAGCTTTCTTT. Its protein is CASSLGVLNTEAFF.

CDR3 sequence (DNA): TGCAGTGCTAGTGTTTGGCGGGGGGGCAGAGATACGCAGTATTTT. Translation: CSASVWRGGRDTQYF. The genes are TRBV20-1 and TRBJ2-3, with 9 bases that match TRBD2. Trimming at V came to 3 bases and at J to 5 bases, leaving 9 bases not matched to a gene. Looked up from germline, CDR1 is DFQATT and CDR2 is SNEGSKA (reference sequence). This CDR3 has 15 residues.

This sequence joins TRBV24-1 and TRBJ1-4, with D maybe TRBD1 (5 bases). CDR3 length: 15 residues. V dropped 2 bases and J dropped 5 bases, with 11 bases sitting between them. Germline-derived CDR1 and CDR2 are KGHDR and SFDVKD. The CDR3 nucleotides read TGTGCCACCAGTGATTCACAGGAGGGGAATGAAAAACTGTTTTTT. Translation: CATSDSQEGNEKLFF.

CDR3 nucleotides: TGCGCCAGCAGCTTGGCCGGACAGGGTTTCTCTGGAAACACCATATATTTT. Translation: CASSLAGQGFSGNTIYF. This chain links TRBV5-1 with TRBJ1-3; 8 positions match TRBD1. The CDR3 contains 17 residues. CDR1 SGHRS and CDR2 YFSETQ come from the germline V gene. V dropped 0 bases and J dropped 0; count of bases not matched to a gene: 5.

V is TRBV30 and J is TRBJ2-1, with TRBD2 matching over 10 bases. The V segment lost 0 bases and the J segment 5 bases; nucleotides outside the gene matches: 4. Germline lookup yields CDR1 GTSNPN and CDR2 SVGIG (reference sequence). The CDR3 is made up of 15 amino acids. This CDR3 is CAWSVGAGGDNEQFF. CDR3 sequence (DNA): TGTGCCTGGAGTGTAGGAGCGGGGGGGGACAATGAGCAGTTCTTC.

The chain recombines TRBV19 with TRBJ1-1; 10 bases match TRBD1. The CDR3 loop spans 16 amino acids. The V gene end was trimmed by 4 bases and the J gene end by 5 bases; junction bases not matched to a gene: 10. Germline V gives CDR1 LNHDA, CDR2 SQIVND (reference sequence). CDR3 DNA sequence: TGTGCCAGTAGTACCCGGACAGGGGGAATAGAAACTGAAGCTTTCTTT. The encoded protein is CASSTRTGGIETEAFF.

The chain employs TRBV19 and TRBJ2-1, with 9 nucleotides matching TRBD1. The CDR3 runs to 13 residues. J was trimmed by 8 bases and V by 5 bases; bases with no gene match: 4. CDR1 LNHDA and CDR2 SQIVND come from the germline V gene (reference sequence). Written as DNA, the CDR3 is TGTGCCAGTAGTTCGGGACAGGGCCATGAGCAGTTCTTC. This translates into CASSSGQGHEQFF.

The rearrangement joins TRBV5-6 to TRBJ2-7; D may be TRBD1 (6 bases). The CDR3 is made up of 13 amino acids. V lost 3 bases and J 0 bases, leaving 7 bases between the germline ends. Looked up from germline, CDR1 is SGHDT and CDR2 is YYEEEE. Here the CDR3 DNA reads TGTGCCAGCAGCTCGGACAGCTCCTACGAGCAGTACTTC. It translates to CASSSDSSYEQYF. Full variable domain (outside the CDR3, taken from reference TRBV5-6 and TRBJ2-7): DAGVTQSPTHLIKTRGQQVTLRCSPKSGHDTVSWYQQALGQGPQFIFQYYEEEERQRGNFPDRFSGHQFPNYSSELNVNALLLGDSALYLCASSSDSSYEQYFGPGTRLTVT.

The chain recombines TRBV5-4 with TRBJ1-1, with 7 nucleotides matching TRBD1. CDR1 and CDR2 from the germline V gene are SGHNT and YYREEE (reference sequence). The ends lost 4 bases at V and 0 bases at J; junction bases unmatched: 6. The CDR3 totals 15 residues. The CDR3 region has the DNA TGTGCCAGCAGCACCAAACAGGGGTTGAACACTGAAGCTTTCTTT. It translates to CASSTKQGLNTEAFF.

The chain links TRBV29-1 to TRBJ2-7, with D possibly being TRBD2 (6 bases). The CDR3 consists of 12 residues. In germline, CDR1 is SQVTM, CDR2 ANQGSEA. The germline V and J ends were trimmed by 0 bases and 5 bases, with 8 bases remaining between them. The CDR3 is CSVEDRGNEQYF. CDR3 nucleotide sequence: TGCAGCGTTGAAGATCGGGGGAACGAGCAGTACTTC.

This clone was recorded only once. The chain employs TRBV6-6 and TRBJ1-1; TRBD1 agrees at 8 bases. V gave up 10 bases and J gave up 0 bases; unmatched junction bases: 4. CDR3 length: 13 residues. CDR1 MNHNY and CDR2 SVGAGI come from the germline V gene (reference sequence). CDR3 nucleotides: TGTGCCAACAGGGGGGGAATGAACACTGAAGCTTTCTTT. Amino acid sequence: CANRGGMNTEAFF.

The rearrangement links TRBV18 to TRBJ2-3, with D maybe TRBD1 (5 bases). The CDR3 length is 16 residues. Germline V lookup: CDR1 KGHSH, CDR2 LQKENI. The germline V and J ends were trimmed by 2 bases and 2 bases, with 14 bases remaining between them. DNA for the CDR3: TGTGCCAGCTCACCAAAACAGGCAACTGACACAGATACGCAGTATTTT. Amino acids: CASSPKQATDTDTQYF.

The chain is built from TRBV19 and TRBJ2-1; possible D gene TRBD1, 6 bases. Trimming left V 2 bases short and J 2 bases short, with 13 bases between. CDR1 LNHDA and CDR2 SQIVND come from the germline V gene (reference sequence). CDR3 size: 16 residues. This CDR3 is CASSIRAGTTYNEQFF. CDR3 coding DNA: TGTGCCAGTAGTATACGGGCCGGGACAACCTACAATGAGCAGTTCTTC.

This chain uses TRBV27 with TRBJ2-7; TRBD2 aligns across 9 bases. The CDR3 has 16 amino acids. Germline trimming cut 3 bases from V and 2 bases from J; bases unmatched to any gene: 8. CDR1 is MNHEY and CDR2 is SMNVEV in the germline V gene (reference sequence). This CDR3 is CASSFATSGPPYEQYF. The CDR3 coding sequence is TGTGCCAGCAGTTTTGCCACTAGCGGGCCCCCCTACGAGCAGTACTTC.

V gene TRBV7-3 combines with J gene TRBJ2-5; possibly TRBD2 for D (5 bases). V lost 5 bases, J lost 1 base, and 11 bases lay in between. Germline V gives CDR1 SGHTA, CDR2 FQGTGA. This CDR3 comprises 14 residues. The CDR3 loop is CASSASGFQETQYF. CDR3 bases: TGTGCCAGCAGCGCCAGCGGATTCCAAGAGACCCAGTACTTC.

This chain uses TRBV7-3 with TRBJ2-1; TRBD2 matches at 7 bases. Germline CDR1 is SGHTA and CDR2 is FQGTGA. The trim removed 5 bases at V and 2 bases at J, leaving 3 bases unmatched. CDR3 size: 14 residues. CDR3 in amino acids: CASSALATYNEQFF. CDR3 nucleotide sequence: TGTGCCAGCAGCGCACTAGCGACCTACAATGAGCAGTTCTTC.

J is TRBJ1-1 and V is TRBV5-5; 9 bases fit TRBD1. CDR3 length equals 15 residues. Germline-derived CDR1 and CDR2 are SGHKS and YYEKEE (reference sequence). With V trimmed by 7 bases and J by 0 bases, 7 bases remained unmatched. Here the CDR3 DNA reads TGTGCCAGCGGTTGGACAGGGGCTTTGAACACTGAAGCTTTCTTT. The encoded protein is CASGWTGALNTEAFF.

The V call is TRBV5-6, the J call TRBJ1-1; no clear D gene. Looked up from germline, CDR1 is SGHDT and CDR2 is YYEEEE. V was shortened by 4 bases and J by 2 bases, with 12 bases between the two germline ends. This CDR3 is built from 14 residues. The DNA for the CDR3 is TGTGCCAGCAGCGGTGACACCGGCAACACTGAAGCTTTCTTT. Translating it yields CASSGDTGNTEAFF.

The chain uses TRBV5-1 and TRBJ2-6, with a tentative D call TRBD1 (6 bases). CDR1 and CDR2 from the germline V gene are SGHRS and YFSETQ. The V gene lost 4 bases and the J gene lost 0 bases, with 14 bases spanning the gap. The CDR3 spans 17 residues. The CDR3 region is CASSPGTSRSGANVLTF. The CDR3 nucleotides are TGCGCCAGCAGCCCCGGGACATCCCGCTCTGGGGCCAACGTCCTGACTTTC. The full variable domain, completed using reference TRBV5-1 and TRBJ2-6, is KAGVTQTPRYLIKTRGQQVTLSCSPISGHRSVSWYQQTPGQGLQFLFEYFSETQRNKGNFPGRFSGRQFSNSRSEMNVSTLELGDSALYLCASSPGTSRSGANVLTFGAGSRLTVL.

In its sample, this clone was seen once. The gene calls are TRBV28 and TRBJ1-1; D is unclear. CDR1 is MDHEN and CDR2 is SYDVKM in the germline V gene. The V and J ends lost 3 bases and 0 bases respectively, with 8 bases between them. The CDR3 covers 14 residues. CDR3: CASSFPGVNTEAFF. CDR3 in DNA: TGTGCCAGCAGTTTCCCCGGGGTGAACACTGAAGCTTTCTTT. Full variable domain (missing parts from reference TRBV28 and TRBJ1-1): DVKVTQSSRYLVKRTGEKVFLECVQDMDHENMFWYRQDPGLGLRLIYFSYDVKMKEKGDIPEGYSVSREKKERFSLILESASTNQTSMYLCASSFPGVNTEAFFGQGTRLTVV.

The chain recombines TRBV19 with TRBJ1-5, with D perhaps matching TRBD1 (6 bases). CDR1 LNHDA and CDR2 SQIVND come from the germline V gene (reference sequence). V dropped 5 bases and J dropped 9 bases, with 17 bases sitting between them. The CDR3 is 14 residues long. DNA of the CDR3: TGTGCCAGTAGTTTAGCCGAGGGGGGGACGCCCCAGCATTTT. Translating gives CASSLAEGGTPQHF.

The chain carries TRBV15 and TRBJ2-7; D unclear. V lost 0 bases and J lost 3, with 3 bases in between. This CDR3 contains 12 residues. From germline, CDR1 is LNHNV and CDR2 YYDKDF (reference sequence). The chain's CDR3 is CATSRDRYEQYF. In DNA, the CDR3 is TGTGCCACCAGCAGAGATCGCTACGAGCAGTACTTC.